Below, 20 T cell receptor beta chains from the same sample are listed, as sequenced in a study of cytomegalovirus exposure and HLA in healthy donors. Sequencing was performed with immunoSEQ multiplex PCR; in TCRdb, only in-frame clones are kept and a portion is missing. The sample carries about 120,000 clones, more than 95% recorded once. Sequencing was carried out using PBMCs. Every receptor here comes from a man between 18 and 35 years old in good health and CMV-seronegative.

The chain carries TRBV29-1 and TRBJ2-7, with 9 bases that match TRBD1. This CDR3 region has 14 residues. With V trimmed by 7 bases and J by 6 bases, 13 bases remained unmatched. The germline V gene encodes CDR1 SQVTM and CDR2 ANQGSEA. The CDR3 DNA sequence: TGCAGCGCAACCGGGACAGGGATTAGGGGCGAGCAGTACTTC. It translates to CSATGTGIRGEQYF.

The chain joins TRBV7-2 to TRBJ1-1; unclear D gene. CDR1 and CDR2 (germline): SGHTA, FQGNSA. V was cut by 3 bases and J by 4 bases, with 21 bases left in between. CDR3 length: 17 amino acids. The CDR3 spells CASSFPWLARVRTEAFF. In DNA form, the CDR3 reads TGTGCCAGCAGCTTTCCTTGGTTGGCACGGGTGCGCACTGAAGCTTTCTTT.

V is TRBV7-9 and J is TRBJ2-7; maybe TRBD1 (5 bases). The V and J ends lost 3 bases and 2 bases respectively, with 8 bases between them. CDR1 and CDR2 (germline): SEHNR, FQNEAQ (reference sequence). The CDR3 is 13 residues long. Here the CDR3 DNA reads TGTGCCAGCAGCTTCGACAGAACCTACGAGCAGTACTTC. This sequence encodes CASSFDRTYEQYF. The full variable domain, rest sourced from reference TRBV7-9 and TRBJ2-7, is DTGVSQNPRHKITKRGQNVTFRCDPISEHNRLYWYRQTLGQGPEFLTYFQNEAQLEKSRLLSDRFSAERPKGSFSTLEIQRTEQGDSAMYLCASSFDRTYEQYFGPGTRLTVT.

The V call is TRBV28, the J call TRBJ2-7; 12 bases line up with TRBD2. Trimming at V came to 7 bases and at J to 2 bases, leaving 6 bases not matched to a gene. This CDR3 has 15 amino acids. Germline loops: CDR1 MDHEN, CDR2 SYDVKM. The CDR3 DNA sequence: TGTGCCAGCACTCCGGGACTAGCGGGCCCCTACGAGCAGTACTTC. This translates into CASTPGLAGPYEQYF.

The chain carries TRBV11-3 and TRBJ2-7; D gene uncertain. The V end lost 5 bases, the J end lost 4 bases, and 18 bases lay between the germline ends. The CDR3 is made up of 15 amino acids. Per the germline V gene, CDR1 is SGHNT and CDR2 is YENEEA. The CDR3 coding sequence is TGTGCCAGCAGCGTCGAAGGTTGGGTGACATACGAGCAGTACTTC. This encodes CASSVEGWVTYEQYF. The whole variable domain, remainder taken from reference TRBV11-3 and TRBJ2-7, is EAGVVQSPRYKIIEKKQPVAFWCNPISGHNTLYWYLQNLGQGPELLIRYENEEAVDDSQLPKDRFSAERLKGVDSTLKIQPAELGDSAVYLCASSVEGWVTYEQYFGPGTRLTVT.

The chain couples TRBV15 to TRBJ2-7; no reliable D call. Per the germline V gene, CDR1 is LNHNV and CDR2 is YYDKDF (reference sequence). V lost 5 bases, J lost 4 bases, and 9 bases lay in between. The CDR3 covers 12 residues. The CDR3 DNA follows: TGTGCCACCAGCGCAGGAAATTACGAGCAGTACTTC. Amino acid sequence: CATSAGNYEQYF.

J is TRBJ2-2 and V is TRBV7-2, with a tentative D call TRBD2 (6 bases). Germline-derived CDR1 and CDR2 are SGHTA and FQGNSA. CDR3 length: 15 residues. Deletions cut 7 bases from V and 7 bases from J, with 19 bases between. Here the CDR3 DNA reads TGTGCCAGCACCTCCTCCGGCGGGAACTACGGGGAGCTGTTTTTT. This sequence encodes CASTSSGGNYGELFF.

The gene calls are TRBV30 and TRBJ1-2; D is unresolved. Trimming cost V 2 bases and J 6 bases, with 19 bases left between them. Germline CDR1 reads GTSNPN; CDR2 reads SVGIG (reference sequence). The CDR3 covers 15 residues. The CDR3 coding sequence is TGTGCCTGGAGTACCGAGACTGCCGCCCTCGATGGCTACACCTTC. It codes for CAWSTETAALDGYTF. Full variable domain (missing parts from reference TRBV30 and TRBJ1-2): SQTIHQWPATLVQPVGSPLSLECTVEGTSNPNLYWYRQAAGRGLQLLFYSVGIGQISSEVPQNLSASRPQDRQFILSSKKLLLSDSGFYLCAWSTETAALDGYTFGSGTRLTVV.

This chain uses TRBV15 with TRBJ2-7; a weak D match, TRBD2 (7 bases). CDR1 and CDR2 from the germline V gene are LNHNV and YYDKDF (reference sequence). The CDR3 runs to 17 residues. Deletions cut 5 bases from V and 6 bases from J, with 26 bases between. CDR3 amino acids: CATSRGGGIRESGEQYF. In DNA form, the CDR3 reads TGTGCCACCAGCCGTGGGGGGGGCATTCGGGAGTCAGGCGAGCAGTACTTC.

This clone was counted only a few times. The rearrangement joins TRBV6-5 to TRBJ1-2; 8 bases map to TRBD1. J lost 5 bases, V lost 6 bases, and 2 bases had no gene match. Germline-derived CDR1 and CDR2 are MNHEY and SVGAGI. CDR3 size: 12 residues. DNA for the CDR3: TGTGCCAGCAGAACAGGGGGATATGGCTACACCTTC. It translates to CASRTGGYGYTF.

The chain joins TRBV6-6 to TRBJ2-7; a possible D gene is TRBD1 (5 bases). This CDR3 spans 15 amino acids. Germline values: CDR1 MNHNY, CDR2 SVGAGI (reference sequence). V shed 0 bases and J shed 2 bases, with 11 bases lying between them. The CDR3 loop is CASSYSSQGAYEQYF. The CDR3 DNA reads TGTGCCAGCAGTTACTCGTCCCAGGGCGCCTACGAGCAGTACTTC.

The chain links TRBV28 to TRBJ1-3; D ambiguous. Germline CDR1 and CDR2: MDHEN and SYDVKM. Trimming cost V 3 bases and J 2 bases, with 8 bases left between them. This CDR3 has 14 residues. Here the CDR3 reads CASSLRATGNTIYF. CDR3 DNA: TGTGCCAGCAGTTTGAGGGCCACTGGAAACACCATATATTTT. The full variable domain, completed using reference TRBV28 and TRBJ1-3, is DVKVTQSSRYLVKRTGEKVFLECVQDMDHENMFWYRQDPGLGLRLIYFSYDVKMKEKGDIPEGYSVSREKKERFSLILESASTNQTSMYLCASSLRATGNTIYFGEGSWLTVV.

This chain joins TRBV5-5 and TRBJ1-2, with a tentative D call TRBD1 (6 bases). The CDR3 spans 15 residues. Deletions cut 0 bases from V and 2 bases from J, with 11 bases between. CDR1 SGHKS and CDR2 YYEKEE come from the germline V gene (reference sequence). The DNA for the CDR3 is TGTGCCAGCAGCTTGGCCGCTGGACAGAACTATGGCTACACCTTC. Protein sequence: CASSLAAGQNYGYTF. Combining the CDR3 with reference TRBV5-5 and TRBJ1-2 gives the whole variable domain DAGVTQSPTHLIKTRGQQVTLRCSPISGHKSVSWYQQVLGQGPQFIFQYYEKEERGRGNFPDRFSARQFPNYSSELNVNALLLGDSALYLCASSLAAGQNYGYTFGSGTRLTVV.

J is TRBJ2-1 and V is TRBV4-2; TRBD2 agrees at 15 bases. This CDR3 region has 18 residues. Germline lookup yields CDR1 LGHNA and CDR2 YNFKEQ. Trimming at V came to 8 bases and at J to 0 bases, leaving 8 bases not matched to a gene. CDR3 region: CASRTSGRALSSYNEQFF. CDR3 nucleotides: TGTGCCAGCCGGACTAGCGGGAGGGCCCTTAGCTCCTACAATGAGCAGTTCTTC.

This chain uses TRBV13 with TRBJ2-7, with 8 bases identical to TRBD2. The germline CDR1 and CDR2 sequences are PRHDT and FYEKMQ (reference sequence). The V and J ends lost 4 bases and 0 bases, in that order; junction bases with no gene match: 8. This CDR3 has 16 amino acids. The CDR3 DNA follows: TGTGCCAGCAGCTCCCATAGCGGGGAGAGCTCCTACGAGCAGTACTTC. It is translated as CASSSHSGESSYEQYF. Supplemented by reference TRBV13 and TRBJ2-7, the full variable domain reads AAGVIQSPRHLIKEKRETATLKCYPIPRHDTVYWYQQGPGQDPQFLISFYEKMQSDKGSIPDRFSAQQFSDYHSELNMSSLELGDSALYFCASSSHSGESSYEQYFGPGTRLTVT.

This clone is a singleton in its sample. V is TRBV11-3 and J is TRBJ2-7; a weak D match, TRBD2 (5 bases). Germline loops: CDR1 SGHNT, CDR2 YENEEA. Trimming cost V 3 bases and J 3 bases, with 12 bases left between them. This CDR3 has 14 residues. CDR3 DNA: TGTGCCAGCAGCTTTCGAGGACTCGACTACGAGCAGTACTTC. It codes for CASSFRGLDYEQYF. Together with reference TRBV11-3 and TRBJ2-7, the CDR3 gives the full variable domain: EAGVVQSPRYKIIEKKQPVAFWCNPISGHNTLYWYLQNLGQGPELLIRYENEEAVDDSQLPKDRFSAERLKGVDSTLKIQPAELGDSAVYLCASSFRGLDYEQYFGPGTRLTVT.

The V call is TRBV25-1, the J call TRBJ2-1, with TRBD2 matching over 11 bases. Germline V gives CDR1 MGHDK, CDR2 SYGVNS. V dropped 4 bases and J dropped 6; count of bases not matched to a gene: 11. CDR3 length: 17 residues. CDR3 in DNA: TGTGCCAGCAGTGCCGGACTTAGCGGGAGGGCCCCCAATGAGCAGTTCTTC. The encoded protein is CASSAGLSGRAPNEQFF. Full variable domain (missing parts from reference TRBV25-1 and TRBJ2-1): EADIYQTPRYLVIGTGKKITLECSQTMGHDKMYWYQQDPGMELHLIHYSYGVNSTEKGDLSSESTVSRIRTEHFPLTLESARPSHTSQYLCASSAGLSGRAPNEQFFGPGTRLTVL.

This clone was seen once. The genes are TRBV5-8 and TRBJ2-1, with 7 positions matching TRBD2. In germline, CDR1 is SGHTS, CDR2 YDEGEE. V trimming: 2 bases; J trimming: 5 bases; junction bases outside the gene matches: 13. The CDR3 is 17 amino acids. CDR3 region: CASSLPLLRGKHNEQFF. CDR3 DNA: TGTGCCAGCAGCTTACCGCTTTTGCGGGGGAAACACAATGAGCAGTTCTTC.

The chain links TRBV27 to TRBJ2-2, with a weak D call TRBD2 (5 bases). Germline CDR1 MNHEY, CDR2 SMNVEV (reference sequence). The length of the CDR3 is 15 residues. Trimming cost V 6 bases and J 3 bases, with 14 bases left between them. CDR3 residues: CASSSTPGDTGELFF. Written as DNA, the CDR3 is TGTGCCAGCAGCTCCACTCCCGGGGACACCGGGGAGCTGTTTTTT.

J is TRBJ2-1 and V is TRBV27; 8 nucleotides agree with TRBD2. V lost 3 bases and J lost 9; bases outside the gene matches: 7. The CDR3 contains 14 residues. Germline assignment: CDR1 MNHEY and CDR2 SMNVEV (reference sequence). CDR3 coding DNA: TGTGCCAGCAGTTTCTTTGTGGCGGGGGGTGAGCAGTTCTTC. As protein: CASSFFVAGGEQFF.